Listed below are T cell receptor beta chains from one sample, sequenced in a study of T-cell memory formation after mild COVID-19. TCRdb recomputed calls from the 5' RACE reads with MiXCR, one row per CDR3 protein. This repertoire shows hundreds of thousands of distinct CDR3 sequences, 28% found once; its top ten account for roughly 13%. The sample comprised PBMCs or a T cell subset sorted from them (not recorded which). The receptors were sampled from an adult woman who had mild COVID-19 (a few samples of this study predate the infection). Cell type and time point are not known. Each CDR3 is given with its conserved first and last residue. Fields, in order: CDR3 protein, CDR3 length, V gene.

CASSPRGVTYGYTF | 14 | TRBV12-3/TRBV12-4
CSALVSYNEQFF | 12 | TRBV20-1
CASSLAGQYNEQFF | 14 | TRBV7-2
CASKITGRRWEKLFF | 15 | TRBV6-5
CASSYSSPSPHEQFF | 15 | TRBV6-5
CSAIIGTASRDTQYF | 15 | TRBV20-1
CASSSNPPLNEQYF | 14 | TRBV12-3/TRBV12-4
CASSLSTNQPQHF | 13 | TRBV12-3/TRBV12-4
CASSQSPTYNEQFF | 14 | TRBV2
CASSVSDAGGRNEQFF | 16 | TRBV9
CASSLVSGRAGTQYF | 15 | TRBV5-6
CSARPAGGRETQYF | 14 | TRBV20-1
CASSAGGPSTDTQYF | 15 | TRBV5-5
CSVGAAGGTDTQYF | 14 | TRBV29-1
CSVEGTQETQYF | 12 | TRBV29-1
CASSATGELFF | 11 | TRBV11-1
CSGTGGSRSYNEQFF | 15 | TRBV29-1
CASSLVRGTNEKLFF | 15 | TRBV12-3/TRBV12-4
CATSDFRAGYYGYTF | 15 | TRBV24-1
CASSERRDRDNYGYTF | 16 | TRBV7-9
CASSTQTDMNTEAFF | 15 | TRBV5-1
CASSLEPQGYEQYF | 14 | TRBV7-9
CASSYRGSEETQYF | 14 | TRBV5-1
CASSQDNRGEFYEQYF | 16 | TRBV3-1
CAWSRTGGRAEAFF | 14 | TRBV30
CASSPRTDTQYF | 12 | TRBV18
CAIGEPANTEAFF | 13 | TRBV10-3
CASSPGGRWTDTQYF | 15 | TRBV3-1
CASSTPGVGSTEAFF | 15 | TRBV12-3/TRBV12-4
CAISAPDRSDTQYF | 14 | TRBV10-3
CAYILDTQYF | 10 | TRBV27
CASSSLGGQYF | 11 | TRBV6-2/TRBV6-3
CASSLVGPGDSGAKNIQYF | 19 | TRBV5-5
CASSQSSARLQETQYF | 16 | TRBV6-6
CASSFEGQGLHEQYF | 15 | TRBV11-3
CASSQDRGVEQYF | 13 | TRBV4-3
CATSDLAGAYNEQFF | 15 | TRBV15
CASSWTSGGGNTQYF | 15 | TRBV5-1
CATASGVNQPQHF | 13 | TRBV24-1
CASSTSPGNSYEQYF | 15 | TRBV5-5
CASSLESGDAGELFF | 15 | TRBV5-4
CASSLEAEETQYF | 13 | TRBV5-4
CASGLGQGGRKETQYF | 16 | TRBV12-5
CASSSTPEGEAFF | 13 | TRBV5-6
CASSFTPGDTQYF | 13 | TRBV7-3
CSVAKRTANTGELFF | 15 | TRBV29-1
CASSTTGGGSPLHF | 14 | TRBV19
CASRTDPDHEQFF | 13 | TRBV25-1
CSASGQNEKLFF | 12 | TRBV20-1
CASSPMGLAVNTGELFF | 17 | TRBV7-3
CASSPMGLAGEETQYF | 16 | TRBV7-9
CASSPWVRVIDNEQFF | 16 | TRBV27
CASRPSWGTEQFF | 13 | TRBV28
CSAQQGRNTGELFF | 14 | TRBV29-1